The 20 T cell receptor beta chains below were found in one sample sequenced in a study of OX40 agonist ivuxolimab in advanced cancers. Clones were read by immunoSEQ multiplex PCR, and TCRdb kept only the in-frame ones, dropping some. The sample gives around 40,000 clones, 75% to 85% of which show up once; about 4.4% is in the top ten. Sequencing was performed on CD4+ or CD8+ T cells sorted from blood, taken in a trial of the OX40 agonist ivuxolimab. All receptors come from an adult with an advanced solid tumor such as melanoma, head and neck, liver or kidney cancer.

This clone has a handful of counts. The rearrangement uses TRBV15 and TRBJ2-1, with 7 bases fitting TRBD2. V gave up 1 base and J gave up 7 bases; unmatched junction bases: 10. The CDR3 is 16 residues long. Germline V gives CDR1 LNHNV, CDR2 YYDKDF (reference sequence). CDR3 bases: TGTGCCACCAGCAGAGGAGGTGGCGGGGGATGGAATGAGCAGTTCTTC. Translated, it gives CATSRGGGGGWNEQFF. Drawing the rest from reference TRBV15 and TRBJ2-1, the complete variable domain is DAMVIQNPRYQVTQFGKPVTLSCSQTLNHNVMYWYQQKSSQAPKLLFHYYDKDFNNEADTPDNFQSRRPNTSFCFLDIRSPGLGDTAMYLCATSRGGGGGWNEQFFGPGTRLTVL.

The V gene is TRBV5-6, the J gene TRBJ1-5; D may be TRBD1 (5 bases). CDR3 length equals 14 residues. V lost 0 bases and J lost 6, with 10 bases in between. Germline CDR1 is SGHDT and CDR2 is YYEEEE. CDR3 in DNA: TGTGCCAGCAGCTTGGCTTCAGGGACTCAGCCCCAGCATTTT. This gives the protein CASSLASGTQPQHF.

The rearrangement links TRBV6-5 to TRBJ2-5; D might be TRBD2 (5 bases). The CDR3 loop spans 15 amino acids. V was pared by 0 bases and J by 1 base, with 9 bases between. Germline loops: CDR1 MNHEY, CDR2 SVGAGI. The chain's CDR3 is CASSYSSAGQETQYF. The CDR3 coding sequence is TGTGCCAGCAGTTACTCTAGCGCGGGCCAAGAGACCCAGTACTTC.

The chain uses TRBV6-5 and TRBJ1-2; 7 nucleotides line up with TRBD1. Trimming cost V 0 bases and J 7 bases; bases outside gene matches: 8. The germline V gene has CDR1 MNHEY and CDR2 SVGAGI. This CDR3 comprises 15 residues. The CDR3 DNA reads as TGTGCCAGCAGTTACTCGGTCAGGGGGGGACCTGGCTACACCTTC. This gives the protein CASSYSVRGGPGYTF.

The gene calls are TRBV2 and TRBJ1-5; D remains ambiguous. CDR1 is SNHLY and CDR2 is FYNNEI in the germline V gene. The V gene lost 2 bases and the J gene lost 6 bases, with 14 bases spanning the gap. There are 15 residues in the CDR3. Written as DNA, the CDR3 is TGTGCCAGCAGTGAAAACACAGAGCGGGGTCAGCCCCAGCATTTT. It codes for CASSENTERGQPQHF.

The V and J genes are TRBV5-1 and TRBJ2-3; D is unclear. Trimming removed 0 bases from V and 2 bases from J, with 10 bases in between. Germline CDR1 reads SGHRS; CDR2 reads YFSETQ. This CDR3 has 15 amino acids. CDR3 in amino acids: CASSLGSLNTDTQYF. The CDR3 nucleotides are TGCGCCAGCAGCTTGGGAAGCTTGAACACAGATACGCAGTATTTT.

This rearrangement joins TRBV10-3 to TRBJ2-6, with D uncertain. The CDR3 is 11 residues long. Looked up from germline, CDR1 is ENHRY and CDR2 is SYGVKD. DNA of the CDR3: TGTGCGAACTCTGGGGCCAACGTCCTGACTTTC. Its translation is CANSGANVLTF.

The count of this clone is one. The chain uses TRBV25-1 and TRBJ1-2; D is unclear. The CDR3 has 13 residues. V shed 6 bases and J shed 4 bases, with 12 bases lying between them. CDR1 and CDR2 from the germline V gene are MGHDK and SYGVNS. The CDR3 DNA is TGTGCCAGCAGCGCCCGAGGAGTCTATGGCTACACCTTC. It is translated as CASSARGVYGYTF.

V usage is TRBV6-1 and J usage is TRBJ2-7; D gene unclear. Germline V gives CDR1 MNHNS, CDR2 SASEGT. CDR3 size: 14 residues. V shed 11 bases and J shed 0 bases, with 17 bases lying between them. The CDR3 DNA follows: TGTGCCTTACGAAATCTTGGGGACTCCTACGAGCAGTACTTC. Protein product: CALRNLGDSYEQYF.

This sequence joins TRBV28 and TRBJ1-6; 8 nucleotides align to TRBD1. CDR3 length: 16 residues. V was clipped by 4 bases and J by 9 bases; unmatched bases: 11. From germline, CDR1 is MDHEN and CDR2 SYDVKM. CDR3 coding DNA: TGTGCCAGCAGTTCAACCCCAGGGGGCCAGATTTCACCCCTCCACTTT. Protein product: CASSSTPGGQISPLHF.

Here the CDR3 DNA reads TGCGCCAGCAGCCCGCCAAACCTAGCGGGAGGGGATGAGCAGTTCTTC. Translation gives CASSPPNLAGGDEQFF. This chain links TRBV5-1 with TRBJ2-1, with 12 positions matching TRBD2. V lost 4 bases to trimming and J lost 8 bases; unmatched junction nucleotides: 10. The CDR3 totals 16 residues. Germline V gene data show CDR1 as SGHRS and CDR2 as YFSETQ.

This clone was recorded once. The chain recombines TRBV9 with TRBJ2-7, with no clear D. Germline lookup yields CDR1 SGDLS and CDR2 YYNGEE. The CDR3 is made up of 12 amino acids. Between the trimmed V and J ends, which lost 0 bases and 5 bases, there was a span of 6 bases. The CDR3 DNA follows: TGTGCCAGCAGCGTAGAGGCGGACGAGCAGTACTTC. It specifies CASSVEADEQYF.

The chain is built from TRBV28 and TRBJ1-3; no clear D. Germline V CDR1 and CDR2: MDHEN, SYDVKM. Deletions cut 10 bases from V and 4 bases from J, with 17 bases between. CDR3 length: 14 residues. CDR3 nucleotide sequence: TGTGCCACCACCTGGGCCGGCTCGGGAAACACCATATATTTT. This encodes CATTWAGSGNTIYF.

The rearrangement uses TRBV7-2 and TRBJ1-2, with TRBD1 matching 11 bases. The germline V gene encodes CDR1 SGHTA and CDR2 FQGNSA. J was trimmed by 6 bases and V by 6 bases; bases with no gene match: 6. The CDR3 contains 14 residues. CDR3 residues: CASSYGQGANGYTF. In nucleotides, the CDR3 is TGTGCCAGCAGTTACGGACAGGGGGCAAATGGCTACACCTTC.

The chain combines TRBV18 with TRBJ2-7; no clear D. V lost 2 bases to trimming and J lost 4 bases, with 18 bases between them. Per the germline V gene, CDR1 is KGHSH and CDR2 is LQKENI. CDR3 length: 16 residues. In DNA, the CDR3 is TGTGCCAGCTCACCAGGAATTCAGCAGGCAAAATACGAGCAGTACTTC. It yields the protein CASSPGIQQAKYEQYF.

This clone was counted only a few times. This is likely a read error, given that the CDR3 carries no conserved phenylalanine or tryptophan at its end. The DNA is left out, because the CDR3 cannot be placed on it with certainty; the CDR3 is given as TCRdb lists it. CDR3 in amino acids: CASSREGAALFL. The chain links TRBV6-5 to TRBJ2-7; TRBD2 is taken as the D call from the table, unchecked against the DNA. Germline V gene sequence: CDR1 MNHEY, CDR2 SVGAGI. Counting both end residues, the CDR3 totals 12 amino acids.

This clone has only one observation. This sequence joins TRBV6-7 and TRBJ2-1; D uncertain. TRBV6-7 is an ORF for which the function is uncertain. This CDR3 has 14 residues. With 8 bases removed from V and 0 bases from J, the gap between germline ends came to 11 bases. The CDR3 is CASSSQSSYNEQFF. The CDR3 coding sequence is TGTGCCAGCTCAAGCCAGAGCTCCTACAATGAGCAGTTCTTC.

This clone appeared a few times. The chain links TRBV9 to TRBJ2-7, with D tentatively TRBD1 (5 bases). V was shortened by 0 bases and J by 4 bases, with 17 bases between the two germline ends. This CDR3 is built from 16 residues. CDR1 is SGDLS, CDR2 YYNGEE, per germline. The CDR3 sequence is CASSVGPLQGRYEQYF. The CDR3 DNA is TGTGCCAGCAGCGTAGGCCCTCTCCAGGGCCGGTACGAGCAGTACTTC.

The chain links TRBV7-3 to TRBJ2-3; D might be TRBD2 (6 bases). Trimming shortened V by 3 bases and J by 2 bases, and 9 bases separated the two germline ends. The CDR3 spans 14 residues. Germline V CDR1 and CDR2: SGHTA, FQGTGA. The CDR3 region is CASSFLAATDTQYF. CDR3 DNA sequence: TGTGCCAGCAGCTTCTTAGCGGCCACAGATACGCAGTATTTT. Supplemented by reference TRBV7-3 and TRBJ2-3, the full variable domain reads GAGVSQTPSNKVTEKGKYVELRCDPISGHTALYWYRQSLGQGPEFLIYFQGTGAADDSGLPNDRFFAVRPEGSVSTLKIQRTERGDSAVYLCASSFLAATDTQYFGPGTRLTVL.

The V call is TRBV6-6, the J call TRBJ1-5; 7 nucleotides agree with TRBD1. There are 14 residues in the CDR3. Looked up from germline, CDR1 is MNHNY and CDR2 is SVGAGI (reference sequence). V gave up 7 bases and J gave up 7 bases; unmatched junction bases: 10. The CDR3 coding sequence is TGTGCCAGCACCGCAAGACAGGGAACCCAGCCCCAGCATTTT. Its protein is CASTARQGTQPQHF.